The sample holds a few counts of the clone carrying this T cell receptor (beta chain). Its cognate antigen is unknown. The CDR3 runs to 15 residues. Between the trimmed V and J ends, which lost 5 bases and 0 bases, there was a span of 8 bases. Germline lookup yields CDR1 MNHNY and CDR2 SVGAGI (reference sequence). The record originates from a study of T cell repertoires in cytomegalovirus infection. Study-level background: Selected CMV epitopes included recently identified HLA-C-restricted ones as well as well-studied HLA-B-restricted ones. Study-level points and caveats: Summed public TCR beta family frequency identified CMV carriers bearing the relevant HLA. There were HLA-C-restricted CMV-specific TCR beta clonotypes dominating the ex vivo response.

TCRdb re-derived calls from the reads in MiXCR, one entry per CDR3 protein. Of roughly 990,000 distinct CDR3 sequences listed, roughly 31% are singletons. The sample was cultured CD8+ T cells from PBMCs, taken from culture after CMV antigen stimulation. The V and J genes are TRBV6-6 and TRBJ1-6; D ambiguous. The clonotype comes from a human donor in good health (CMV status not recorded). Some clones in this sample may be carry-over from other donors' samples. CDR3 loop: CASSREVSYNSPLHF. The DNA for the CDR3 is TGTGCCAGCAGTAGAGAGGTCTCCTATAATTCACCCCTCCACTTT.